This TCR beta chain appears in the sequencing data of a study of T cell clones after liver transplantation. The assay was immunoSEQ multiplex PCR, and TCRdb's table has in-frame clones only and misses some. The sample has 85,000 to 110,000 clones, around 84% seen once. As for this clone: As yet, its antigen is unknown.

The germline V gene encodes CDR1 SGHVS and CDR2 FQNEAQ. The CDR3 length is 15 residues. V was trimmed by 3 bases and J by 0 bases, leaving 10 bases between them. Findings and caveats of the study: Post-transplant time points were not standardized, so conclusions are preliminary.

The chain links TRBV7-8 to TRBJ2-3, with D hard to call. This sample comprised CD4+ T cells from blood, obtained approximately 43 months after liver transplant. This TCR came from a human patient who received a liver transplant. The graft donor may account for some of the T cells. CDR3 protein: CASSFGLSSTDTQYF. The CDR3 nucleotides read TGTGCCAGCAGCTTCGGGCTTTCCAGCACAGATACGCAGTATTTT.